These 10 T cell receptor beta chains came from one sample sequenced in a study of T cell repertoires in cytomegalovirus infection (dated by TCRdb to between 2018 and 2021). The sequencing machine was an Illumina HiSeq 1500. Through fastp at Q25 and MiXCR, TCRdb rebuilt clones from the public reads, retaining in-frame beta chains. Identical CDR3 protein sequences are pooled into one entry, listed with their most common genes and DNA. Recorded for this sample are approximately 730,000 distinct CDR3 sequences; roughly 29% of them occurred a single time. The ten most abundant clones make up around 13% of the sample. Explained via the paper, the treatment or condition label denotes: in vitro stimulation with specific CMV peptide epitopes to enrich CMV-specific T cells. These receptors lack a known antigen. Sample: cultured CD8+ T cells from PBMCs, taken from culture after CMV antigen stimulation. The receptor source for this set is a human donor in good health (CMV status not recorded). Some clones in this sample may be carry-over from other donors' samples.

The sample holds a few counts of this clonotype. The chain employs TRBV28 and TRBJ2-1; D may be TRBD2 (5 bases). From germline, CDR1 is MDHEN and CDR2 SYDVKM. The CDR3 extends over 15 amino acids. The V end lost 6 bases, the J end lost 5 bases, and 17 bases lay between the germline ends. For the CDR3, the DNA is TGTGCCAGCAGCCTAGGAAGGGCGCGGGACAATGAGCAGTTCTTC. This translates into CASSLGRARDNEQFF. Looking up the rest from reference TRBV28 and TRBJ2-1 gives the full variable domain: DVKVTQSSRYLVKRTGEKVFLECVQDMDHENMFWYRQDPGLGLRLIYFSYDVKMKEKGDIPEGYSVSREKKERFSLILESASTNQTSMYLCASSLGRARDNEQFFGPGTRLTVL.

In this sample, this clonotype turned up a few times. The V gene is TRBV7-9, the J gene TRBJ2-7; no definite D call. Germline V CDR1 and CDR2: SEHNR, FQNEAQ (reference sequence). V gave up 1 base and J gave up 6 bases, with 10 bases separating them. CDR3 length equals 13 residues. CDR3 nucleotide sequence: TGTGCCAGCAGCTTAGAAAGCTCGGCCGAGCAGTACGTC. It is translated as CASSLESSAEQYV.

This chain links TRBV12-3 or TRBV12-4 with TRBJ2-7, with 7 bases fitting TRBD1. Trimming cost V 0 bases and J 6 bases; bases outside gene matches: 2. The CDR3 totals 13 residues. DNA of the CDR3: TGTGCCAGCAGTTTAGCGAAGGGGGCCGAGCAGTACTTC. This sequence encodes CASSLAKGAEQYF.

There are a few counts of this clonotype. This rearrangement joins TRBV6-1 to TRBJ1-1; D ambiguous. Trimming left V 0 bases short and J 2 bases short, with 7 bases between. This CDR3 is 14 amino acids long. CDR1 is MNHNS and CDR2 is SASEGT in the germline V gene. The DNA for the CDR3 is TGTGCCAGCAGTGAAGCAGGAAGCAACACTGAAGCTTTCTTT. Its translation is CASSEAGSNTEAFF.

The chain combines TRBV4-2 with TRBJ2-7, with D tentatively TRBD2 (7 bases). The length of the CDR3 is 15 residues. Germline V gene sequence: CDR1 LGHNA, CDR2 YNFKEQ. V was shortened by 1 base and J by 3 bases, with 13 bases between the two germline ends. As DNA, the CDR3 is TGTGCCAGCAGCCAAGGTGGGGGGGCCCACTACGAGCAGTACTTC. Protein: CASSQGGGAHYEQYF.

This chain links TRBV27 with TRBJ2-3; no definite D call. V was pared by 0 bases and J by 4 bases, with 5 bases between. CDR1 is MNHEY, CDR2 SMNVEV, per germline (reference sequence). The CDR3 runs to 13 residues. The CDR3 is CASSLSSADTQYF. The CDR3 DNA sequence: TGTGCCAGCAGTTTATCGAGTGCAGATACGCAGTATTTT.

The chain employs TRBV7-9 and TRBJ2-4; 7 bases are a match to TRBD1. Germline V gene data show CDR1 as SEHNR and CDR2 as FQNEAQ (reference sequence). J lost 0 bases, V lost 5 bases, and 7 bases had no gene match. This CDR3 comprises 16 residues. DNA for the CDR3: TGTGCCAGCAGCGGCACAGGGGCACGAGCCAAAAACATTCAGTACTTC. Translation gives CASSGTGARAKNIQYF.

This clonotype came up many times. DNA of the CDR3: TGTGCCAGCGGCGGGGGGACACGATTGGGCAATGAGCAGTTCTTC. This gives the protein CASGGGTRLGNEQFF. The rearrangement joins TRBV6-1 to TRBJ2-1, with 8 positions matching TRBD2. Trimming cost V 8 bases and J 6 bases; bases outside gene matches: 12. Germline V lookup: CDR1 MNHNS, CDR2 SASEGT. The CDR3 runs to 15 residues.

In this sample, this clonotype turned up once. The chain combines TRBV20-1 with TRBJ1-2, with 8 bases that match TRBD1. The CDR3 has 13 residues. V lost 2 bases to trimming and J lost 2 bases; unmatched junction nucleotides: 1. The germline gives CDR1 DFQATT, CDR2 SNEGSKA (reference sequence). The CDR3 sequence is CSARPGGNYGYTF. CDR3 coding DNA: TGCAGTGCTAGACCAGGGGGCAACTATGGCTACACCTTC.

The chain couples TRBV28 to TRBJ2-3, with 7 bases that match TRBD1. Germline V gives CDR1 MDHEN, CDR2 SYDVKM. Trimming cost V 2 bases and J 1 base; bases outside gene matches: 6. CDR3 length equals 16 residues. The CDR3 sequence is CASSLARGQRTDTQYF. In DNA, the CDR3 is TGTGCCAGCAGTTTAGCCCGGGGACAGCGCACAGATACGCAGTATTTT.